This T cell receptor (beta chain) was sequenced during a study of shared T cell receptors in the human thymus. Measured with immunoSEQ multiplex PCR; TCRdb has only the in-frame clones, and not every one. The sample holds some 720,000 clones, around nine tenths seen once. Trimming removed 2 bases from V and 11 bases from J, with 15 bases in between. Per the germline V gene, CDR1 is MNHEY and CDR2 is SVGAGI. The CDR3 runs to 13 residues. This clone was recorded once. These data were likewise used in another study, on human thymus T cells. From that paper: The thymus was resected at corrective cardiac surgery. Within thymic and blood repertoires, V and J gene usage appeared to be biased. Related research has reported that thymic repertoires overlap highly among unrelated individuals.

The chain joins TRBV6-5 to TRBJ2-5; possibly TRBD2 for D (5 bases). The receptor's source is a boy in the first two years of life with a congenital heart defect. What was sequenced was thymocytes. CDR3 residues: CASSYGLLGEQYF. The CDR3 bases are TGTGCCAGCAGTTACGGTCTACTGGGAGAGCAGTACTTC.